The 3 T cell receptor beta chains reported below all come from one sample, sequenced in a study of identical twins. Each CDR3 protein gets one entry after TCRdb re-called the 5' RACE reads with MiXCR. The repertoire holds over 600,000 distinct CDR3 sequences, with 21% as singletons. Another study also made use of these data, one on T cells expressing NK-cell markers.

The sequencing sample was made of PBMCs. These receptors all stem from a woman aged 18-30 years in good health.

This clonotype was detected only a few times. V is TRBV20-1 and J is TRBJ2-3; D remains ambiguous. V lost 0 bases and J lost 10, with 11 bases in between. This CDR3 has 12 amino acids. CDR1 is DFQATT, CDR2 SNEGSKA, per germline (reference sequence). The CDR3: CSARDRQASQYF. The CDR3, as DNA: TGCAGTGCTAGAGATCGGCAGGCTTCGCAGTATTTT.

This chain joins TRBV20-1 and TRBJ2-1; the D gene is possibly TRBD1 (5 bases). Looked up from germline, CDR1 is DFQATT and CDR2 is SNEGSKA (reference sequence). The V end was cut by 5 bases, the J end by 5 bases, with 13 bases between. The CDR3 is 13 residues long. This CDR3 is CSAFSPGNNEQFF. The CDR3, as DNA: TGCAGTGCTTTTTCGCCAGGGAACAATGAGCAGTTCTTC.

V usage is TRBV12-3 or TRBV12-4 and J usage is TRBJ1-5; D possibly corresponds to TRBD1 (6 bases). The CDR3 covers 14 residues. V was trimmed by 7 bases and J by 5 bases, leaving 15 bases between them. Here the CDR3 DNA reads TGTGCCAGCAAGCTACCGGGGGGCTATCAGCCCCAGCATTTT. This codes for CASKLPGGYQPQHF.